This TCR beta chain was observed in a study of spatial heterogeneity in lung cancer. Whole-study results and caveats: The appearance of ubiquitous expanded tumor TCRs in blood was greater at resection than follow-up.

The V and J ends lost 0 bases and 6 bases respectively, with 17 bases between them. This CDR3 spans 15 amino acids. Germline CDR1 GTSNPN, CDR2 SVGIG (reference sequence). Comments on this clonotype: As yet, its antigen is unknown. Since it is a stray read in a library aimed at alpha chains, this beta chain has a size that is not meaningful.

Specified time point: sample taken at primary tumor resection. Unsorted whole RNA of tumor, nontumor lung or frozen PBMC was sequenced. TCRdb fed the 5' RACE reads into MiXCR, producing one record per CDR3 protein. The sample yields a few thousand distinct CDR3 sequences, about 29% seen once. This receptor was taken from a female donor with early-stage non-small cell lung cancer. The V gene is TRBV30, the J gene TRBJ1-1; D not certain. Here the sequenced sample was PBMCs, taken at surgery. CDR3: CAWSVWSVIDAEAFF. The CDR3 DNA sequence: TGTGCCTGGAGTGTATGGTCAGTTATTGACGCTGAAGCTTTCTTT.